This TCR beta chain is drawn from a study of shared clonotypes between healthy human individuals. At the level of the study: Donor ages ranged 18 to 49 years: a couple of women, a few men. The study's findings and limits: Blood was the sole source, and tissue repertoires probably differ.

In regard to this clone: As yet, its antigen is unknown.

Using immunoSEQ multiplex PCR, the repertoire was profiled, and TCRdb retains in-frame clones only, with some absent. The sample comprises approximately 2.1 million clones, approximately 95% of which are singletons, and 0.39% rests with the top ten. Trimming left V 1 base short and J 0 bases short, with 8 bases between. The CDR3 consists of 14 residues. In germline, CDR1 is SGHRS, CDR2 YFSETQ. Sequences were obtained from naive CD4+ T cells from PBMCs. Subset here: CD45RA+ positively selected. The V gene is TRBV5-1, the J gene TRBJ2-7; D is perhaps TRBD1 (5 bases). This clonotype was sampled from a man between 18 and 35 years old in good health. Some clones in this sample may be carry-over from other donors' samples. The CDR3 DNA reads TGCGCCAGCAGCTTGACGGACACCTCCTACGAGCAGTACTTC. Translating it yields CASSLTDTSYEQYF.